This T cell receptor beta chain was sequenced during a study of shared clonotypes between healthy human individuals. CDR1 and CDR2 (germline): GTSNPN, SVGIG (reference sequence). The CDR3 has 12 amino acids. V dropped 4 bases and J dropped 4 bases, with 8 bases sitting between them. Healthy adults negative for HIV, lacking recent acute infections or vaccinations, served as donors. Those who donated, Caucasian adults without exception, all lived in Nashville, Tennessee. Libraries were prepared by immunoSEQ multiplex PCR; TCRdb keeps only in-frame clonotypes and omits some of them. This table holds 2.5 million or so clones, 90% to 95% found once.

V usage is TRBV30 and J usage is TRBJ1-3, with no clear D. The sequence derives from a man between 18 and 35 years old in good health. The sample comprised naive CD4+ T cells sorted from blood. Subset reported: CD45RA+ positively selected. The DNA of the CDR3 is TGTGCCTGGAAGCCCCCGGGAAACACCATATATTTT. Amino acids: CAWKPPGNTIYF.